This TCR beta chain was sequenced in a study of blood T cells in healthy people across ages. Study observations and caveats: Researchers said unsorted PBMCs prevented a conclusive naive versus antigen-experienced comparison.

Next came a second PCR, run for about 7 to 12 cycles, which used a sample-barcoded 5' primer along with a J-beta primer mix. A tag from a template-switch adaptor with 12 random nucleotides marked each cDNA molecule. MiXCR was run by TCRdb on the 5' RACE reads, yielding one entry per CDR3 protein. Altogether about 1.4 million distinct CDR3 sequences are present, around 59% being singletons, with the ten largest covering about 6.7%. V shed 6 bases and J 4 bases; nucleotides not matched to a gene: 9. The CDR3 covers 15 residues. CDR1 and CDR2 (germline): DFQATT, SNEGSKA (reference sequence). Peripheral blood samples of roughly 9.8 milliliters were drawn from each donor. The total RNA that was extracted per sample amounted to at least 5.5 micrograms. This clonotype was detected a few times. Its antigen is unidentified.

The TCR sequence derives from a man younger than 35 in good health. J is TRBJ2-3 and V is TRBV20-1, with 11 bases matching TRBD2. Sequencing was carried out using blood. The DNA of the CDR3 is TGCAGTGCAACCGGGGTAGCGGGAGGGGCAGATACGCAGTATTTT. Its protein is CSATGVAGGADTQYF.